Following are 8 T cell receptor beta chains from one sample sequenced in a study of T cell changes during pregnancy in multiple sclerosis. Assay used: immunoSEQ multiplex PCR; TCRdb lists only in-frame clones, some missing. The sample includes some 58,000 clones, roughly 96% of them seen just once. Specimen: CD8+ T cells from peripheral blood mononuclear cells, collected after pregnancy. The receptors derive from a female donor with multiple sclerosis, enrolled in a pregnancy study.

This chain connects TRBV2 to TRBJ2-6; D call uncertain. Germline values: CDR1 SNHLY, CDR2 FYNNEI. Trimming took off 7 bases at V and 0 bases at J, with 10 bases between the two ends. The CDR3 covers 15 residues. CDR3 residues: CASIRRSSGANVLTF. The CDR3 DNA reads as TGTGCCAGCATTCGGCGGTCCTCTGGGGCCAACGTCCTGACTTTC.

The rearrangement links TRBV28 to TRBJ2-1, with D possibly being TRBD1 (6 bases). Trimming left V 6 bases short and J 6 bases short, with 12 bases between. From germline, CDR1 is MDHEN and CDR2 SYDVKM. CDR3 length: 13 amino acids. The CDR3 region has the DNA TGTGCCAGCAGCCCGGGACATATCAATGAGCAGTTCTTC. This gives the protein CASSPGHINEQFF.

The CDR3 here is CASSLSGTGGYNEQFF. The CDR3 nucleotides are TGTGCCAGCAGTCTTTCCGGGACAGGAGGTTACAATGAGCAGTTCTTC. V is TRBV9 and J is TRBJ2-1; 8 positions agree with TRBD1. Germline CDR1 is SGDLS and CDR2 is YYNGEE. This CDR3 is 16 amino acids long. J lost 4 bases, V lost 5 bases, and 11 bases had no gene match.

CDR3 loop: CASRNSGYTDTQYF. Written as DNA, the CDR3 is TGTGCCAGCAGAAATAGCGGATACACAGATACGCAGTATTTT. The rearrangement uses TRBV27 and TRBJ2-3, with D perhaps TRBD2 (6 bases). Germline values: CDR1 MNHEY, CDR2 SMNVEV (reference sequence). Trimming took 6 bases from V and 2 from J, leaving 12 bases between them. The CDR3 runs to 14 residues.

The chain has TRBV18 and TRBJ2-7; D perhaps matches TRBD1 (5 bases). Per germline, CDR1 KGHSH and CDR2 LQKENI. V lost 3 bases and J lost 5, with 23 bases in between. This CDR3 comprises 17 residues. The CDR3 DNA reads TGTGCCAGCTCACCTATGACAGACCAACAGAATCGGAACGAGCAGTACTTC. It specifies CASSPMTDQQNRNEQYF. The entire variable domain, with the rest obtained from reference TRBV18 and TRBJ2-7, is as follows: NAGVMQNPRHLVRRRGQEARLRCSPMKGHSHVYWYRQLPEEGLKFMVYLQKENIIDESGMPKERFSAEFPKEGPSILRIQQVVRGDSAAYFCASSPMTDQQNRNEQYFGPGTRLTVT.

The table lists this clone with a count of one. The chain combines TRBV4-1 with TRBJ2-3, with 8 bases aligning to TRBD1. The V and J ends lost 1 base and 5 bases, in that order; junction bases with no gene match: 5. Germline V lookup: CDR1 MGHRA, CDR2 YSYEKL. The CDR3 is made up of 15 amino acids. This CDR3 reads CASSQGQGAGDTQYF. In DNA form, the CDR3 reads TGCGCCAGCAGCCAAGGTCAGGGGGCCGGAGATACGCAGTATTTT.

The chain links TRBV5-4 to TRBJ2-3; D is ambiguous. Germline loops: CDR1 SGHNT, CDR2 YYREEE (reference sequence). Trimming left V 7 bases short and J 2 bases short, with 11 bases between. The CDR3 loop spans 13 amino acids. The CDR3 protein is CASSSGYTDTQYF. The CDR3 DNA reads TGTGCCAGCTCTTCCGGTTACACAGATACGCAGTATTTT.

V gene TRBV28 combines with J gene TRBJ1-2, with TRBD1 identical over 7 bases. Germline CDR1 reads MDHEN; CDR2 reads SYDVKM. The CDR3 is 14 amino acids. J gave up 5 bases and V 6 bases, and 9 bases lay outside the gene matches. The CDR3 nucleotides are TGTGCCAGCAGCTGGGGACAGCAGCATTATGGCTACACCTTC. Translated, it gives CASSWGQQHYGYTF.